These 21 T cell receptor beta chains were all obtained from the same sample, sequenced in a study of kidney transplant recipient with SARS-CoV-2 infection. Via MiXCR, TCRdb re-called the reads, giving one row per CDR3 protein. Of approximately 250,000 distinct CDR3 sequences listed, about 28% were seen once; the top ten hold less than 8.5%. The sample here was a blood sample, taken at baseline and around day 120 from a kidney transplant recipient. The receptor set was obtained from a male patient in his thirties who had COVID-19 and was a kidney transplant recipient. The graft donor may be the source of some T cells.

As for this clonotype: A single base separates this from a much larger clone, so it may be a read error. The chain uses TRBV3-1 and TRBJ1-1; D gene uncertain. Germline V gives CDR1 LGHDT, CDR2 YNNKEL (reference sequence). The length of the CDR3 is 17 residues. Trimming cost V 4 bases and J 4 bases, with 22 bases left between them. This CDR3 reads CASSPMRLISIRTEAFF. The CDR3 DNA follows: TGTGCCAGCAGCCCTATGCGTCTCATTTCAATTCGCACTGAAGCTTTCTTT.

A word on this clonotype: A much larger clone lies one base from this, so it may be a read error. CDR3: CVSSLVVTKAYEQYF. Written as DNA, the CDR3 is TGTGTCAGCAGCTTAGTTGTGACGAAAGCCTACGAGCAGTACTTC. V gene TRBV7-2 combines with J gene TRBJ2-7; no definite D call. Germline CDR1 and CDR2: SGHTA and FQGNSA. The CDR3 extends over 15 amino acids. Full variable domain (outside the CDR3, taken from reference TRBV7-2 and TRBJ2-7): GAGVSQSPSNKVTEKGKDVELRCDPISGHTALYWYRQSLGQGLEFLIYFQGNSAPDKSGLPSDRFSAERTGGSVSTLTIQRTQQEDSAVYLCVSSLVVTKAYEQYFGPGTRLTVT.

With respect to this clonotype: A much larger clone is a single base away; this may be a read error. The V gene is TRBV19, the J gene TRBJ1-3; D unresolved. The V end lost 6 bases, the J end lost 8 bases, and 11 bases lay between the germline ends. The CDR3 spans 12 residues. Germline CDR1 is LNHDA and CDR2 is SQIVND (reference sequence). For the CDR3, the DNA is TGTGCCAGTAGCTTCGTGGGAGACACCATATATTTT. It translates to CASSFVGDTIYF.

Comment on this clonotype: Compared with germline, one end of the junction differs, possibly owing to a read error. This chain links TRBV7-9 with TRBJ1-5; no clear D. Germline loops: CDR1 SEHNR, CDR2 FQNEAQ (reference sequence). This CDR3 has 13 amino acids. The CDR3 loop is CGSSSHREQPQHF. The CDR3 DNA sequence: TGTGGCAGCAGTTCACACCGGGAGCAGCCCCAGCATTTT.

This clonotype was detected many times. This chain links TRBV19 with TRBJ2-2; possibly TRBD2 for D (6 bases). Per the germline V gene, CDR1 is LNHDA and CDR2 is SQIVND (reference sequence). CDR3 length: 13 residues. Trimming removed 3 bases from V and 5 bases from J, with 7 bases in between. CDR3 amino acids: CASSMRGTGELFF. CDR3 coding DNA: TGTGCCAGTAGTATGCGGGGTACCGGGGAGCTGTTTTTT.

The CDR3 here is CASSLPRGRGIDADTQYF. The DNA of the CDR3 is TGTGCCAGCAGCTTACCACGCGGTCGAGGGATTGACGCAGATACGCAGTATTTT. The genes are TRBV7-9 and TRBJ2-3; the D gene is possibly TRBD2 (5 bases). This CDR3 is 18 amino acids long. Germline CDR1 reads SEHNR; CDR2 reads FQNEAQ (reference sequence). The ends were cut back, 2 bases at V and 4 bases at J, with 22 bases in the middle.

In its sample, this clonotype was seen many times. The chain carries TRBV3-1 and TRBJ2-2; D gene ambiguous. The CDR3 has 18 amino acids. The ends were cut back, 5 bases at V and 5 bases at J, with 24 bases in the middle. CDR1 is LGHDT, CDR2 YNNKEL, per germline (reference sequence). DNA of the CDR3: TGTGCCAGCAGCGTATTTCGTCCCATTTCAGGCTTGACCGGGGAGCTGTTTTTT. Translating gives CASSVFRPISGLTGELFF.

Many counts were recorded for this clonotype. The CDR3 DNA reads TGTGCCAGCAGCCGGGAGAGGCAAACCTACGAGCAGTACTTC. It yields the protein CASSRERQTYEQYF. V and J are TRBV6-5 and TRBJ2-7, with D perhaps matching TRBD2 (6 bases). Germline V gives CDR1 MNHEY, CDR2 SVGAGI. Trimming took off 6 bases at V and 2 bases at J, with 14 bases between the two ends. The CDR3 consists of 14 residues.

The J gene is TRBJ2-3, the V gene TRBV7-6, with TRBD2 as a possible D gene (6 bases). Trimming took off 5 bases at V and 11 bases at J, with 20 bases between the two ends. From germline, CDR1 is SGHVS and CDR2 FNYEAQ. The CDR3 sequence is 14 residues long. CDR3 sequence (DNA): TGTGCCAGCAGCCCCATCAGGGCAGGGCGGGGGCAGTATTTT. Protein: CASSPIRAGRGQYF.

This clonotype was seen repeatedly, ten times or more. The V and J genes are TRBV4-1 and TRBJ2-5, with TRBD2 matching over 12 bases. CDR3 length: 19 amino acids. Germline CDR1 and CDR2: MGHRA and YSYEKL. The trim removed 1 base at V and 5 bases at J, leaving 14 bases unmatched. The CDR3 DNA reads as TGCGCCAGCAGCCAAGGCCCCGGGCTAGCGGGAGGGCAGGGGGAGACCCAGTACTTC. Translated, it gives CASSQGPGLAGGQGETQYF.

In its sample, this clonotype was seen many times. V is TRBV7-2 and J is TRBJ2-3, with 10 bases fitting TRBD2. This CDR3 comprises 16 residues. The ends lost 0 bases at V and 1 base at J; junction bases unmatched: 1. Germline CDR1 reads SGHTA; CDR2 reads FQGNSA. The CDR3 spells CASSLAGTSGTDTQYF. CDR3 nucleotides: TGTGCCAGCAGCTTAGCGGGGACTAGCGGCACAGATACGCAGTATTTT. Looking up the rest from reference TRBV7-2 and TRBJ2-3 gives the full variable domain: GAGVSQSPSNKVTEKGKDVELRCDPISGHTALYWYRQSLGQGLEFLIYFQGNSAPDKSGLPSDRFSAERTGGSVSTLTIQRTQQEDSAVYLCASSLAGTSGTDTQYFGPGTRLTVL.

As to this clonotype: A clone one base away is much larger, so this may be a read error. V usage is TRBV18 and J usage is TRBJ2-1; either TRBD1 or TRBD2 may fit D (5 bases each). There are 13 residues in the CDR3. Trimming stripped 3 bases from V and 10 bases from J, with 13 bases between. CDR1 and CDR2 (germline): KGHSH, LQKENI. CDR3 nucleotide sequence: TGTGCCAGCTCACCGTGGCCCCGGGACGAGCAGTTCTTC. Its protein product is CASSPWPRDEQFF.

This clonotype was seen once. An end of the junction does not agree with germline; a read error may underlie this. The V call is TRBV27, the J call TRBJ2-3; D not certain. The CDR3 is made up of 16 amino acids. The germline V gene has CDR1 MNHEY and CDR2 SMNVEV (reference sequence). The CDR3 loop reads CAGSPTSQPSTDTQYF. The DNA of the CDR3 is TGTGCCGGCAGCCCAACATCCCAACCTAGCACAGATACGCAGTATTTT.

This clonotype was seen repeatedly, ten times or more. The chain carries TRBV5-4 and TRBJ2-1, with D possibly being TRBD2 (5 bases). The CDR3 runs to 15 residues. The V end lost 2 bases, the J end lost 9 bases, and 18 bases lay between the germline ends. CDR1 SGHNT and CDR2 YYREEE come from the germline V gene (reference sequence). CDR3 sequence reads: CASSLGGPARSEQFF. The CDR3 bases are TGTGCCAGCAGCTTAGGAGGACCCGCACGAAGTGAGCAGTTCTTC.

This clonotype was seen only a few times. A clone one base away is much larger, so this may be a read error. The chain carries TRBV5-8 and TRBJ1-2; the D gene is possibly TRBD1 (5 bases). The V end lost 7 bases, the J end lost 4 bases, and 23 bases lay between the germline ends. The CDR3 is made up of 16 amino acids. CDR1 and CDR2 (germline): SGHTS, YDEGEE. CDR3 protein: CASGRDHPRKTYGYTF. The DNA of the CDR3 is TGTGCCAGCGGCAGGGATCATCCACGAAAGACCTATGGCTACACCTTC.

V is TRBV5-4 and J is TRBJ1-2, with a weak D call TRBD1 (5 bases). V lost 5 bases, J lost 4 bases, and 21 bases lay in between. This CDR3 region has 16 residues. Germline lookup yields CDR1 SGHNT and CDR2 YYREEE (reference sequence). CDR3 sequence (DNA): TGTGCCAGCAGACAGGCCGTACCAGGAAAGACCTATGGCTACACCTTC. It translates to CASRQAVPGKTYGYTF.

In the case of this clonotype: The conserved phenylalanine or tryptophan is not found at the CDR3 terminus, so this likely reflects a read error. V and J are TRBV6-5 and TRBJ1-2, with D uncertain. V was clipped by 2 bases and J by 8 bases, with 24 bases between them. There are 17 residues in the CDR3. The germline V gene has CDR1 MNHEY and CDR2 SVGAGI. CDR3 nucleotides: TGTGCCAGCAGTTACCTGAGGCCCCCCCTCTATTCTCGCGGCTACACCCTC. Its translation is CASSYLRPPLYSRGYTL.

V is TRBV19 and J is TRBJ2-7; TRBD2 aligns across 8 bases. The CDR3 spans 18 residues. V lost 4 bases to trimming and J lost 6 bases; unmatched junction nucleotides: 20. The germline CDR1 and CDR2 sequences are LNHDA and SQIVND (reference sequence). CDR3 coding DNA: TGTGCCAGTAGTACTGCTCGCCCGGGACTAGTCTGGGAGAGCGAGCAGTACTTC. It yields the protein CASSTARPGLVWESEQYF.

In regard to this clonotype: A much larger clone differs by one base, so this may be a read error. This chain links TRBV21-1 with TRBJ1-5; TRBD1 is taken as the D call from the table, unchecked against the DNA. TRBV21-1 is recorded as a pseudogene. The CDR3 runs 15 residues. The CDR3 region has the DNA TGTGCCAGCAGCAACAGGGGGGGAGGCAATCAGCCCCAGCGTTTT. Residues: CASSNRGGGNQPQRF.

For this clonotype: Just one base apart from a much larger clone, this may be a read error. The chain is built from TRBV2 and TRBJ1-3; weak D call: TRBD1 (5 bases). Per the germline V gene, CDR1 is SNHLY and CDR2 is FYNNEI. The CDR3 runs 14 residues. The ends were cut back, 11 bases at V and 3 bases at J, with 17 bases in the middle. The CDR3 sequence: CAGRTTVNGNTIYF. The CDR3 DNA sequence: TGTGCCGGCCGGACGACAGTAAATGGAAACACCATATATTTT.

This clonotype has ten or more counts. The rearrangement links TRBV5-4 to TRBJ1-4; a possible D gene is TRBD1 (5 bases). The length of the CDR3 is 18 residues. Germline V gene data show CDR1 as SGHNT and CDR2 as YYREEE (reference sequence). V was clipped by 4 bases and J by 3 bases, with 22 bases between them. The CDR3 sequence is CASSQSWGEGASNEKLFF. The CDR3 bases are TGTGCCAGCAGCCAATCGTGGGGCGAAGGTGCTTCTAATGAAAAACTGTTTTTT.